The clone carrying this T cell receptor beta chain was seen at least ten times. Its antigen remains unidentified. From 2 million PBMCs stored at -80 C, the unsorted libraries were generated. The sample comes from a study of neurological immune-mediated disorders. The CDR3 is 15 residues long. Germline V gives CDR1 DFQATT, CDR2 SNEGSKA (reference sequence). The trim removed 3 bases at V and 0 bases at J, leaving 3 bases unmatched. Overall study results and limits: None of the CDR3 amino acid sequences in expanded clones turned up in more than one subject, which points to private repertoires in all groups.

Sequencing runs each generated in excess of 180 million TCR-beta sequences derived from 15-18 subjects. TCRdb processed the 5' RACE reads anew with MiXCR; each CDR3 protein has one entry. The table includes 60,000 to 85,000 distinct CDR3 sequences, 5% to 5.5% detected once. The chain has TRBV20-1 and TRBJ2-1; TRBD2 matches at 9 bases. The sample consisted of PBMCs. The TCR comes from a woman in her 30s with multiple sclerosis. The CDR3 spells CSARPAGGSYNEQFF. The CDR3 nucleotides read TGCAGTGCTAGGCCAGCGGGGGGCTCCTACAATGAGCAGTTCTTC.